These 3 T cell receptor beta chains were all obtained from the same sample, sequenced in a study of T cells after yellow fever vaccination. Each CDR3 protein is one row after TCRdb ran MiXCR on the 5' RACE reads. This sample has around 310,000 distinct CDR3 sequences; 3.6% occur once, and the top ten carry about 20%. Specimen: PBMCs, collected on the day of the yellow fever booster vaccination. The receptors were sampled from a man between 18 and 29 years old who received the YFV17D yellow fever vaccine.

The CDR3: CASSLAGIEETQYF. The CDR3 bases are TGTGCCAGCAGTTTAGCGGGGATTGAAGAGACCCAGTACTTC. The rearrangement uses TRBV12-3 or TRBV12-4 and TRBJ2-5, with D unclear. V dropped 0 bases and J dropped 3 bases, with 8 bases sitting between them. The CDR3 spans 14 residues.

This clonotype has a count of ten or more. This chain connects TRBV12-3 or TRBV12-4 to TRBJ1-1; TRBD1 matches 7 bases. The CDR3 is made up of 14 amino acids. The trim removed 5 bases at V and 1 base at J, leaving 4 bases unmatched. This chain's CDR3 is CASSPRQGNTEAFF. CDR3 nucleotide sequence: TGTGCCAGCAGTCCTCGACAGGGGAACACTGAAGCTTTCTTT.

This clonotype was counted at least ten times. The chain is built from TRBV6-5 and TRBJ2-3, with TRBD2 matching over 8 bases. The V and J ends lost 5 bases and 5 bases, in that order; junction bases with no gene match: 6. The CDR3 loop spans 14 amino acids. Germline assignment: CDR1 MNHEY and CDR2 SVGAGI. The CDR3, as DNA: TGTGCCAGCAGTGCGGGGGGCGGGGGAGATACGCAGTATTTT. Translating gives CASSAGGGGDTQYF.